A selection of T cell receptor beta chains follows, all from one sample in a study of blood T cell repertoires in COVID-19. Only in-frame clones appear in the TCRdb table, and some are missing; sequencing was by immunoSEQ multiplex PCR. There are about 180,000 clones in the sample; about nine tenths occur only once, and under 25% lies in the top ten. The specimen sequenced was peripheral blood. The receptors stem from a man between 65 and 79 years old with active or convalescent COVID-19. CDR3s include the opening cysteine and the closing phenylalanine or tryptophan. Each record gives: clone size, J gene, D gene, V gene, CDR3 DNA, CDR3 protein. The D gene is left open where the match is weak. A clone size is listed for some rows: how often the clone was seen (once, few, many), or a class if it is expanded.

size: .; J: TRBJ1-1; D: .; V: TRBV5-5; DNA: TGTGCCAGCAGCTTCCCAGGGGTCCCCACTGAAGCTTTCTTT; CDR3: CASSFPGVPTEAFF
size: once; J: TRBJ1-4; D: TRBD1; V: TRBV2; DNA: TGTGCCAGCGGAAGGGGGCCCAATGAAAAACTGTTTTTT; CDR3: CASGRGPNEKLFF
size: .; J: TRBJ2-2; D: TRBD1; V: TRBV11-3; DNA: TGTGCCAGCAGACGACAGGGGGCCGGGGAGCTGTTTTTT; CDR3: CASRRQGAGELFF
size: .; J: TRBJ2-1; D: TRBD2; V: TRBV18; DNA: TGTGCCAGCTCACCACTGCTAGCGGGAGCCACAACCTTTAATGAGCAGTTCTTC; CDR3: CASSPLLAGATTFNEQFF
size: .; J: TRBJ1-5; D: .; V: TRBV5-8; DNA: TGTGCCAGCAGCTCTCAGAATCAGCCCCAGCATTTT; CDR3: CASSSQNQPQHF
size: .; J: TRBJ2-1; D: .; V: TRBV6-2/TRBV6-3; DNA: TGTGCCAGCAGTTACTCGAGTAGCGAGCAGTTCTTC; CDR3: CASSYSSSEQFF
size: .; J: TRBJ1-1; D: .; V: TRBV25-1; DNA: TGTGCCAGCAGTGCACCCGGGGGGGCCGTGGAAGCTTTCTTT; CDR3: CASSAPGGAVEAFF
size: .; J: TRBJ2-7; D: .; V: TRBV18; DNA: TGTGCCAGCTCCCGTGCGGGGATGGCTCTCAACGAGCAGTACTTC; CDR3: CASSRAGMALNEQYF
size: .; J: TRBJ2-7; D: .; V: TRBV9; DNA: TGTGCCAGCAGCCCACGGTCCGGGGTCTACGAGCAGTACTTC; CDR3: CASSPRSGVYEQYF
size: .; J: TRBJ2-1; D: .; V: TRBV9; DNA: TGTGCCAGCAGCGCCGACTCGGGAGCTTACAATGAGCAGTTCTTC; CDR3: CASSADSGAYNEQFF
size: .; J: TRBJ2-2; D: TRBD2; V: TRBV6-4; DNA: TGTGCCAGCAGCGCCGGGACTAGAAGGACCGGGGAGCTGTTTTTT; CDR3: CASSAGTRRTGELFF
size: .; J: TRBJ1-1; D: .; V: TRBV6-5; DNA: TGTGCCAGCGGCCGGTCCAGGGGCACTGAAGCTTTCTTT; CDR3: CASGRSRGTEAFF
size: .; J: TRBJ1-3; D: .; V: TRBV2; DNA: TGTGCCAGCAGTGATCGGGGGGGTGCCGGAAACACCATATATTTT; CDR3: CASSDRGGAGNTIYF
size: .; J: TRBJ1-5; D: TRBD1; V: TRBV24-1; DNA: TGTGCCACCAGTGCCCTGGACAGGGATGCCCATCAGCCCCAGCATTTT; CDR3: CATSALDRDAHQPQHF
size: .; J: TRBJ1-2; D: TRBD1; V: TRBV28; DNA: TGTGCCAGCAATCTCAGGGGGCTGGGAGGCTACACCTTC; CDR3: CASNLRGLGGYTF
size: .; J: TRBJ1-5; D: .; V: TRBV7-9; DNA: TGTGCCAGCAGCTTCGGTGGTACTTGGCAGCCCCAGCATTTT; CDR3: CASSFGGTWQPQHF
size: .; J: TRBJ2-7; D: TRBD2; V: TRBV29-1; DNA: TGCAGCGTTGGAGCTAGCGGGGGGTCCTACGAGCAGTACTTC; CDR3: CSVGASGGSYEQYF